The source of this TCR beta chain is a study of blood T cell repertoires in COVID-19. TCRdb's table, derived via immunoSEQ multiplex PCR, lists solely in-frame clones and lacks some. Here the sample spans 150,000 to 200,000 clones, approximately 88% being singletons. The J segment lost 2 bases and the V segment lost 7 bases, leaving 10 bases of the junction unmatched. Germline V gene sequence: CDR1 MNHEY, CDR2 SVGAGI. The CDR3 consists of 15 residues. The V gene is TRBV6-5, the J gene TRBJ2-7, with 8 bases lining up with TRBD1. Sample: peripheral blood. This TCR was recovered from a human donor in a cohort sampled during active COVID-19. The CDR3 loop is CASKLTGTGTYEQYF. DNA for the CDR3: TGTGCCAGCAAACTCACCGGGACAGGTACCTACGAGCAGTACTTC.